This is a list of T cell receptor beta chains from one sample in a study of T cell repertoires in cytomegalovirus infection. MiXCR, run by TCRdb on the reads, gives a single entry per CDR3 protein. The sample contains around 140,000 distinct CDR3 sequences, 5.5% to 7% of which appear only once. The sample was PBMCs. The receptor set was obtained from a human donor in good health (CMV status not recorded). Some clones in this sample may be carry-over from other donors' samples. The CDR3 runs from the conserved cysteine through the conserved F or W. Each record gives: J gene, D gene, clone size, V gene, CDR3 protein, CDR3 DNA. D genes are given only for firm matches. Size is omitted from some rows. Given values are once, few, many or a class for expanded clones.

J: TRBJ2-2
D: TRBD1
size: few
V: TRBV19
CDR3: CASSKPQGWLDARTGELFF
DNA: TGTGCCAGTAGTAAGCCACAGGGGTGGTTGGACGCGCGGACCGGGGAGCTGTTTTTT

J: TRBJ1-1
D: -
size: few
V: TRBV24-1
CDR3: CATRDDTGNTEAFF
DNA: TGTGCCACCAGAGACGACACAGGGAACACTGAAGCTTTCTTT

J: TRBJ2-2
D: TRBD2
size: many
V: TRBV7-3
CDR3: CASSPASGGPVGGELFF
DNA: TGTGCCAGCAGCCCAGCTAGCGGGGGCCCCGTGGGCGGGGAGCTGTTTTTT

J: TRBJ2-7
D: -
size: many
V: TRBV28
CDR3: CASSFQRENEQYF
DNA: TGTGCCAGCAGTTTCCAACGGGAAAACGAGCAGTACTTC

J: TRBJ2-1
D: TRBD2
size: many
V: TRBV20-1
CDR3: CSARDGASGDNEQFF
DNA: TGCAGTGCTAGAGATGGAGCTAGCGGAGACAATGAGCAGTTCTTC

J: TRBJ2-1
D: -
size: -
V: TRBV29-1
CDR3: CSVEVQGVAHNEQFF
DNA: TGCAGCGTTGAAGTACAGGGAGTGGCACACAATGAGCAGTTCTTC

J: TRBJ1-2
D: -
size: once
V: TRBV19
CDR3: CASSRRDKENYGYTF
DNA: TGTGCCAGTAGTCGCCGGGACAAGGAAAACTATGGCTACACCTTC

J: TRBJ2-7
D: -
size: many
V: TRBV9
CDR3: CASSAEGVGGSEQYF
DNA: TGTGCCAGCAGCGCGGAGGGGGTTGGGGGATCCGAGCAGTACTTC

J: TRBJ1-3
D: -
size: many
V: TRBV20-1
CDR3: CSARGPGKGGGNTIYF
DNA: TGCAGTGCTAGAGGACCGGGGAAGGGAGGAGGAAACACCATATATTTT

J: TRBJ1-2
D: -
size: many
V: TRBV7-2
CDR3: CASAKGPGGYTF
DNA: TGTGCCAGCGCTAAGGGACCAGGGGGCTACACCTTC

J: TRBJ1-6
D: TRBD1
size: -
V: TRBV20-1
CDR3: CSARDLIWGTANSPLHF
DNA: TGCAGTGCTAGAGATCTTATTTGGGGGACAGCGAATTCACCCCTCCACTTT

J: TRBJ1-4
D: -
size: many
V: TRBV20-1
CDR3: CSARDQSGTPEKLFF
DNA: TGCAGTGCTAGAGATCAATCCGGGACCCCGGAAAAACTGTTTTTT

J: TRBJ2-5
D: TRBD1
size: -
V: TRBV6-1
CDR3: CASRSPRGGGETQYF
DNA: TGTGCCAGCAGATCACCTCGAGGGGGCGGTGAGACCCAGTACTTC

J: TRBJ1-1
D: -
size: -
V: TRBV7-2
CDR3: CASGWGGGGGTEAFF
DNA: TGTGCCAGCGGCTGGGGGGGGGGGGGGGGGACTGAAGCTTTCTTT

J: TRBJ1-1
D: TRBD1
size: -
V: TRBV20-1
CDR3: CSATDRSTEAFF
DNA: TGCAGTGCAACGGACAGGTCCACTGAAGCTTTCTTT

J: TRBJ2-2
D: TRBD1
size: many
V: TRBV7-9
CDR3: CASSLRTGTTGELFF
DNA: TGTGCCAGCAGTCTAAGGACAGGAACCACCGGGGAGCTGTTTTTT

J: TRBJ2-2
D: TRBD1
size: many
V: TRBV7-8
CDR3: CASSSGQGSPTGELFF
DNA: TGTGCCAGCAGCTCCGGACAGGGCTCCCCCACCGGGGAGCTGTTTTTT

J: TRBJ1-1
D: -
size: many
V: TRBV28
CDR3: CASRPRDRSKAFF
DNA: TGTGCCAGCAGGCCGAGGGACCGCTCGAAAGCTTTCTTT

J: TRBJ1-2
D: -
size: many
V: TRBV2
CDR3: CASLLAGQGNYGYTF
DNA: TGTGCCAGCCTACTAGCAGGGCAGGGGAACTATGGCTACACCTTC

J: TRBJ1-3
D: -
size: -
V: TRBV15
CDR3: CATSREIPGSSGNTIYF
DNA: TGTGCCACCAGCAGAGAGATCCCGGGGAGCTCTGGAAACACCATATATTTT

J: TRBJ1-2
D: TRBD1
size: many
V: TRBV7-2
CDR3: CASSLVGTGGLGGYTF
DNA: TGTGCCAGCAGCTTAGTTGGGACAGGGGGGCTTGGTGGCTACACCTTC

J: TRBJ1-5
D: TRBD1
size: -
V: TRBV12-3/TRBV12-4
CDR3: CASSSGTGGQPQHF
DNA: TGTGCCAGCAGTTCCGGGACAGGGGGTCAGCCCCAGCATTTT

J: TRBJ2-2
D: TRBD1
size: many
V: TRBV12-3/TRBV12-4
CDR3: CASRLQGALRNTGELFF
DNA: TGTGCCAGCAGACTACAGGGGGCTTTAAGGAACACCGGGGAGCTGTTTTTT

J: TRBJ2-1
D: TRBD2
size: many
V: TRBV20-1
CDR3: CSARDTRGGGQFF
DNA: TGCAGTGCTAGAGACACCCGGGGGGGAGGGCAGTTCTTC

J: TRBJ2-7
D: -
size: many
V: TRBV7-2
CDR3: CASSLARSNLEQYF
DNA: TGTGCCAGCAGCTTAGCGCGGTCGAACCTCGAGCAGTACTTC

J: TRBJ1-1
D: -
size: few
V: TRBV2
CDR3: CASSEAGRPMNTEAFF
DNA: TGTGCCAGCAGTGAAGCCGGTCGACCCATGAACACTGAAGCTTTCTTT

J: TRBJ1-2
D: TRBD1
size: many
V: TRBV7-9
CDR3: CASTDWTGEVSLHGYTF
DNA: TGTGCCAGCACCGACTGGACAGGGGAGGTGAGCCTCCATGGCTACACCTTC

J: TRBJ1-2
D: -
size: many
V: TRBV14
CDR3: CASSQDEQGRGFSSCTF
DNA: TGTGCCAGCAGCCAAGACGAACAAGGCCGGGGGTTCTCTTCCTGCACCTTC

J: TRBJ1-2
D: -
size: many
V: TRBV6-2/TRBV6-3
CDR3: CASATTLNYGYTF
DNA: TGTGCCAGCGCAACCACCCTTAACTATGGCTACACCTTC

J: TRBJ2-7
D: -
size: many
V: TRBV20-1
CDR3: CSARDPAGPYYEQYF
DNA: TGCAGTGCTAGAGATCCCGCCGGCCCCTACTACGAGCAGTACTTC

J: TRBJ1-1
D: -
size: many
V: TRBV7-9
CDR3: CASSLSGGAAAFF
DNA: TGTGCCAGCAGCTTAAGCGGCGGGGCCGCAGCTTTCTTT

J: TRBJ2-5
D: TRBD2
size: many
V: TRBV2
CDR3: CASSNLAGGQETQYF
DNA: TGTGCCAGCAGTAACCTAGCGGGGGGGCAAGAGACCCAGTACTTC

J: TRBJ1-5
D: TRBD1
size: many
V: TRBV7-8
CDR3: CASSQGGNQPQHF
DNA: TGTGCCAGCAGCCAGGGGGGGAATCAGCCCCAGCATTTT

J: TRBJ1-1
D: TRBD1
size: many
V: TRBV14
CDR3: CASSWTGTGGTFF
DNA: TGTGCCAGCAGCTGGACAGGGACAGGGGGAACTTTCTTT

J: TRBJ2-7
D: TRBD1
size: many
V: TRBV19
CDR3: CASSMTGSSYEQYF
DNA: TGTGCCAGTAGTATGACAGGGAGCTCCTACGAGCAGTACTTC

J: TRBJ2-5
D: -
size: few
V: TRBV15
CDR3: CATSRARETQYF
DNA: TGTGCCACCAGCAGAGCTCGAGAGACCCAGTACTTC

J: TRBJ1-1
D: -
size: many
V: TRBV14
CDR3: CASSQNRGTEAFF
DNA: TGTGCCAGCAGCCAAAATAGGGGTACTGAAGCTTTCTTT

J: TRBJ2-7
D: -
size: -
V: TRBV2
CDR3: CASSQTAYEQYF
DNA: TGTGCCAGCAGTCAGACAGCCTACGAGCAGTACTTC

J: TRBJ1-4
D: -
size: many
V: TRBV5-1
CDR3: CASSLAAGEKLFF
DNA: TGCGCCAGCAGCTTGGCCGCCGGTGAAAAACTGTTTTTT

J: TRBJ2-3
D: TRBD2
size: many
V: TRBV5-1
CDR3: CASSQRPHSGGALTSTDTQYF
DNA: TGCGCCAGCAGTCAGCGTCCCCATAGCGGGGGGGCGCTGACTAGCACAGATACGCAGTATTTT